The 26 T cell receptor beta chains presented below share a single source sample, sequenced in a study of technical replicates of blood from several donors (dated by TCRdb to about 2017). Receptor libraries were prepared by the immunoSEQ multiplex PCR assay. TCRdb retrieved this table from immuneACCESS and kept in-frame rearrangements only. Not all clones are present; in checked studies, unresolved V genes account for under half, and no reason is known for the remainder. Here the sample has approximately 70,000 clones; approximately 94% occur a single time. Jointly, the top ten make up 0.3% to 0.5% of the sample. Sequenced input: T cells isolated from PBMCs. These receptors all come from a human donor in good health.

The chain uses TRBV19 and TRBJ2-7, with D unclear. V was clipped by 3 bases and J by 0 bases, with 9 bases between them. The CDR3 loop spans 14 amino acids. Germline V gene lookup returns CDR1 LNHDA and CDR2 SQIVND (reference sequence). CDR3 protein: CASSIGDNSYEQYF. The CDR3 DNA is TGTGCCAGTAGTATCGGTGACAACTCCTACGAGCAGTACTTC.

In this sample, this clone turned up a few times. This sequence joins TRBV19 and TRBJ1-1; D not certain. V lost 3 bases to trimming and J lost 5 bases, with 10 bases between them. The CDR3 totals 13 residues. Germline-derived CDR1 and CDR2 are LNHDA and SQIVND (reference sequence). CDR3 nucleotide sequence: TGTGCCAGTAGTATTAACAGAAAGACTGAAGCTTTCTTT. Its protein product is CASSINRKTEAFF.

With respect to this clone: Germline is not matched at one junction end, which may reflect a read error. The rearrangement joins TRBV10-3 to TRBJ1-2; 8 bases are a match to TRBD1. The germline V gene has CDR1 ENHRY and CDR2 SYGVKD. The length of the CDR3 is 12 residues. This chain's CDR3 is CAISEGTGSLSF. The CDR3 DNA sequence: TGTGCCATCAGTGAGGGGACAGGATCTTTATCCTTC.

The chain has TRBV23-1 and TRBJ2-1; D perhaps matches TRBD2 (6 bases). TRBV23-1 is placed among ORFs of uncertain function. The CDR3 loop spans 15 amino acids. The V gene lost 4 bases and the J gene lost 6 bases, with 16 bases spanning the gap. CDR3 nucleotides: TGCGCCAGCAGTCCACGAGGAGGGGTCCGCAATGAGCAGTTCTTC. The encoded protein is CASSPRGGVRNEQFF.

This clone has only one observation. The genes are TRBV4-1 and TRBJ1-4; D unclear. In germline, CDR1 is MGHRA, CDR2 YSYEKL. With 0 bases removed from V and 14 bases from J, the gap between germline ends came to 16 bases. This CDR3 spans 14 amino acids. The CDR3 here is CASSQDREGIILFF. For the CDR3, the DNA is TGCGCCAGCAGCCAAGATCGGGAAGGGATTATTCTGTTTTTT.

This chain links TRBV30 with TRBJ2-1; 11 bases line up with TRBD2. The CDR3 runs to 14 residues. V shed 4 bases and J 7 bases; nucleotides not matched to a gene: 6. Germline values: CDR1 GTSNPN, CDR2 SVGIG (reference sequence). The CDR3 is CAWTFSGRENEQFF. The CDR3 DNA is TGTGCCTGGACTTTTAGCGGGAGGGAGAATGAGCAGTTCTTC.

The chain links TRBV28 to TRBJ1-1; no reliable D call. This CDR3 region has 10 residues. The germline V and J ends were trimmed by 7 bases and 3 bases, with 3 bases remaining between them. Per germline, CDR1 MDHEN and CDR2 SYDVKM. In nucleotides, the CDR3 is TGTGCCAGCATAGACACTGAAGCTTTCTTT. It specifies CASIDTEAFF.

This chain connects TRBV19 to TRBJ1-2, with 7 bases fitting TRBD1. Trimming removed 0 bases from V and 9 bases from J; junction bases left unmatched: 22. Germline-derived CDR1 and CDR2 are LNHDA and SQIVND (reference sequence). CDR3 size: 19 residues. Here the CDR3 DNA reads TGTGCCAGTAGTATAGATGGACCCTCTCCTTGGCGACAGGGTTCGAGCTACACCTTC. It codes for CASSIDGPSPWRQGSSYTF.

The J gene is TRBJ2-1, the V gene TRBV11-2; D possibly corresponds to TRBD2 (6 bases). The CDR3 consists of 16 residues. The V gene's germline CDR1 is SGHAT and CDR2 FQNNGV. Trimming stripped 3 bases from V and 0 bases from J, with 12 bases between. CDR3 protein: CASSFIRELSYNEQFF. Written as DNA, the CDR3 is TGTGCCAGCAGCTTCATCCGGGAGCTCTCCTACAATGAGCAGTTCTTC.

The CDR3 DNA follows: TGTGCCAGCAGTTGGGGCGGGAGGGACTTCAATGAGCAGTTCTTC. Amino acids: CASSWGGRDFNEQFF. This chain links TRBV27 with TRBJ2-1; 9 positions agree with TRBD2. Germline CDR1 is MNHEY and CDR2 is SMNVEV (reference sequence). The CDR3 runs to 15 residues. The ends lost 4 bases at V and 6 bases at J; junction bases unmatched: 7.

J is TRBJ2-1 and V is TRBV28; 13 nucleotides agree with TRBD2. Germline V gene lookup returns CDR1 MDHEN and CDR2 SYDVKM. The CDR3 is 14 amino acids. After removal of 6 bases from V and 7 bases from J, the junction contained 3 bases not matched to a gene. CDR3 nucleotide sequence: TGTGCCAGCAGCCGACTAGCGGGAGGTAATGAGCAGTTCTTC. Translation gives CASSRLAGGNEQFF.

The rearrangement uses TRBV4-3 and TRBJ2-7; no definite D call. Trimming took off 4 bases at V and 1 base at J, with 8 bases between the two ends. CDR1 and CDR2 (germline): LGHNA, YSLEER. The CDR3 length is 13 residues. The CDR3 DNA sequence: TGCGCCAGCAGCCTCCTCCGGTCCTACGAGCAGTACTTC. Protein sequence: CASSLLRSYEQYF.

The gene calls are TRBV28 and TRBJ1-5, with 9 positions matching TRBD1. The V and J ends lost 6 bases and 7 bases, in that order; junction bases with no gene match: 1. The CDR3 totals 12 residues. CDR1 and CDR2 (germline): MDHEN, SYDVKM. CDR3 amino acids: CASRTGGQPQHF. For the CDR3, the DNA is TGTGCCAGCAGGACAGGGGGACAGCCCCAGCATTTT.

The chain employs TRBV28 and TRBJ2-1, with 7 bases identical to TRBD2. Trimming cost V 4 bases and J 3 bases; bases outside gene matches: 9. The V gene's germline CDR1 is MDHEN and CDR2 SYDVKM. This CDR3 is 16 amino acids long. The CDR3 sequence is CASSSSGLAVYNEQFF. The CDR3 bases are TGTGCCAGCAGTTCCTCAGGGCTAGCGGTCTACAATGAGCAGTTCTTC.

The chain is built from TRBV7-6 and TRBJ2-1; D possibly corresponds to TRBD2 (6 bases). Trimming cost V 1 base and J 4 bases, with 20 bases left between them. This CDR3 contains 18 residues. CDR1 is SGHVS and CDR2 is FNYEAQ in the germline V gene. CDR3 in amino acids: CASSLVFGGNMIYNEQFF. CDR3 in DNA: TGTGCCAGCAGCTTAGTGTTTGGCGGGAATATGATATACAATGAGCAGTTCTTC.

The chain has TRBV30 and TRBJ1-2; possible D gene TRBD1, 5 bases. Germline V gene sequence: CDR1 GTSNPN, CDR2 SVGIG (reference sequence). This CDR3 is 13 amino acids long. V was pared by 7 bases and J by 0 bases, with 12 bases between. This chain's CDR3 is CASRGDSNYGYTF. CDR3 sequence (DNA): TGTGCCTCCCGAGGGGACTCTAACTATGGCTACACCTTC. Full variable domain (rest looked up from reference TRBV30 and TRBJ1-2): SQTIHQWPATLVQPVGSPLSLECTVEGTSNPNLYWYRQAAGRGLQLLFYSVGIGQISSEVPQNLSASRPQDRQFILSSKKLLLSDSGFYLCASRGDSNYGYTFGSGTRLTVV.

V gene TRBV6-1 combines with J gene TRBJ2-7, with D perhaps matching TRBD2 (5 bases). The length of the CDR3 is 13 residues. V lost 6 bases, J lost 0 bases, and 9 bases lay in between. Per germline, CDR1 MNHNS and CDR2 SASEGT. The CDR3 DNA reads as TGTGCCAGCAGGGGCGGGCTCTCCTACGAGCAGTACTTC. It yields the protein CASRGGLSYEQYF.

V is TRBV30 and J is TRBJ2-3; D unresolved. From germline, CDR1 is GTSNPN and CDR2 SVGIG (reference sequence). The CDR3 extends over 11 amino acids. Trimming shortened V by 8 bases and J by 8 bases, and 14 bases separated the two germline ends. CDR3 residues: CAATWAFTQYF. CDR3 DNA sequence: TGTGCCGCCACCTGGGCTTTTACGCAGTATTTT.

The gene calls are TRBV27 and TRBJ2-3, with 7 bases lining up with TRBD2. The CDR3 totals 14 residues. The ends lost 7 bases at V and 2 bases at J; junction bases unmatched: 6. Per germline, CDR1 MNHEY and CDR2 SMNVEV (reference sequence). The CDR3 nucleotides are TGTGCCAGCACGGCGGGAGTAAACACAGATACGCAGTATTTT. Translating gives CASTAGVNTDTQYF.

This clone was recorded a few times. The CDR3 region is CASRQTRQGINEKLFF. Written as DNA, the CDR3 is TGTGCCAGCAGACAAACCCGACAGGGAATTAATGAAAAACTGTTTTTT. V is TRBV6-6 and J is TRBJ1-4, with 7 bases lining up with TRBD1. Germline-derived CDR1 and CDR2 are MNHNY and SVGAGI (reference sequence). Trimming at V came to 6 bases and at J to 4 bases, leaving 11 bases not matched to a gene. The CDR3 loop spans 16 amino acids.

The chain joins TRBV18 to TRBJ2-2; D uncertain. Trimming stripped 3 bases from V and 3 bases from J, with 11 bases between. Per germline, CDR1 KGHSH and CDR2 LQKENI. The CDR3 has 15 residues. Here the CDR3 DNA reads TGTGCCAGCTCACCTTCGAGTCTCTACACCGGGGAGCTGTTTTTT. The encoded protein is CASSPSSLYTGELFF.

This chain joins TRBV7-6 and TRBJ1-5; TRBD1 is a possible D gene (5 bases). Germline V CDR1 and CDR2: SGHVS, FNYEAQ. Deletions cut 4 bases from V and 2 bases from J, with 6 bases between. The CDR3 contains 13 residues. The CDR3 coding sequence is TGTGCCAGCAGCTCCAGGGGCAATCAGCCCCAGCATTTT. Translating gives CASSSRGNQPQHF.

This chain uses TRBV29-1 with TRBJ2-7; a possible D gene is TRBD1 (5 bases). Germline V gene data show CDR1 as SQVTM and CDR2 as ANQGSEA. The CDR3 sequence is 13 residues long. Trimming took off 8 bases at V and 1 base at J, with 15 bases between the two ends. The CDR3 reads CSITDTHSYEQYF. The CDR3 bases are TGCAGCATTACGGACACCCATTCCTACGAGCAGTACTTC.

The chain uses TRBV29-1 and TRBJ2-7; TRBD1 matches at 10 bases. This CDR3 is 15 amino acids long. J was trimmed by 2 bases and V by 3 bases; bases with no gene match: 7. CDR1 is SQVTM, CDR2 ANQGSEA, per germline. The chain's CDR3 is CSVELTGGGTYEQYF. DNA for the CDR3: TGCAGCGTTGAGTTGACAGGGGGCGGAACCTACGAGCAGTACTTC.

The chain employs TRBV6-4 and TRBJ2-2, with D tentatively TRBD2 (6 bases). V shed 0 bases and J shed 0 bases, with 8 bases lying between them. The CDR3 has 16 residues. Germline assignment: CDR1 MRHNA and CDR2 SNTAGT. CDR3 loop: CASSDSGGTNTGELFF. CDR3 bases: TGTGCCAGCAGTGACTCTGGCGGGACGAACACCGGGGAGCTGTTTTTT.

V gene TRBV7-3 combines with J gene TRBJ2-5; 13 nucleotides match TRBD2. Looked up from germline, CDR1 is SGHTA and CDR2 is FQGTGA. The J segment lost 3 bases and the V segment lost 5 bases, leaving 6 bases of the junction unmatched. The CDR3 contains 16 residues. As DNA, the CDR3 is TGTGCCAGCAGCCAAAAGGGACTAGCGGGAAAAGAGACCCAGTACTTC. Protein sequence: CASSQKGLAGKETQYF. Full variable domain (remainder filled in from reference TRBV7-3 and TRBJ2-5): GAGVSQTPSNKVTEKGKYVELRCDPISGHTALYWYRQSLGQGPEFLIYFQGTGAADDSGLPNDRFFAVRPEGSVSTLKIQRTERGDSAVYLCASSQKGLAGKETQYFGPGTRLLVL.